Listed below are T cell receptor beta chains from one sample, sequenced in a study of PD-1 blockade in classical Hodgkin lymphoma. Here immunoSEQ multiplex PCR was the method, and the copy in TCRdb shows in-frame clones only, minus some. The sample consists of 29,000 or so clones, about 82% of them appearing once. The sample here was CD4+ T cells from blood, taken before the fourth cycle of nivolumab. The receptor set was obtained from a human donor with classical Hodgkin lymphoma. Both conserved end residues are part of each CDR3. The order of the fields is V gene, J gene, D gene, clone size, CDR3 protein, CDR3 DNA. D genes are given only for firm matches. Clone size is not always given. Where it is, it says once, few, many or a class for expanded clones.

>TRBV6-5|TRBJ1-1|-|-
CASSYSTLKTEAFF
TGTGCCAGCAGTTACTCGACCTTGAAGACTGAAGCTTTCTTT
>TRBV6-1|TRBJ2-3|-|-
CASKHFTDTQYF
TGTGCCAGCAAACACTTCACAGATACGCAGTATTTT
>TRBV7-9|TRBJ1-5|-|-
CASSLDGQPQHF
TGTGCCAGCAGCTTAGACGGTCAGCCCCAGCATTTT
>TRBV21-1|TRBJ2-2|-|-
CASSNSPQLGELFF
TGTGCCAGCAGCAATTCACCCCAACTTGGGGAGCTGTTTTTT
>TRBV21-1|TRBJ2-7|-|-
CASSGRTGINYEQYF
TGTGCCAGCAGCGGACGGACAGGGATCAACTACGAGCAGTACTTC
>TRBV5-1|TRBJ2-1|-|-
CASSLASYNEQFF
TGCGCCAGCAGCTTGGCCAGTTACAATGAGCAGTTCTTC
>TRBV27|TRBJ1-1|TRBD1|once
CASRWGQRDTEAFF
TGTGCCAGCAGGTGGGGACAGCGGGACACTGAAGCTTTCTTT
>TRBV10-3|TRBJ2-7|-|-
CAISESRGPGWTGYF
TGTGCCATCAGTGAGTCCCGCGGGCCAGGGTGGACGGGGTACTTC
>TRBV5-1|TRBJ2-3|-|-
CASSLAGTSTDTQYF
TGCGCCAGCAGCTTGGCCGGGACTAGCACAGATACGCAGTATTTT
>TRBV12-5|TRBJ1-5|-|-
CASGLVQGQPQHF
TGTGCTAGTGGTTTGGTTCAGGGTCAGCCCCAGCATTTT
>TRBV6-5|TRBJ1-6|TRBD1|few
CASRGTGANSPLHF
TGTGCCAGCAGGGGGACAGGGGCGAATTCACCCCTCCACTTT
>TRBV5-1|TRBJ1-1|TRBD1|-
CASSVQGSNTEAFF
TGCGCCAGCAGCGTACAGGGGTCTAACACTGAAGCTTTCTTT
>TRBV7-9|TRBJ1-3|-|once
CASRPQVLSGNTIYF
TGTGCCAGCAGACCTCAGGTCCTCTCTGGAAACACCATATATTTT
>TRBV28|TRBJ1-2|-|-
CASRRFGYTF
TGTGCCAGCAGGAGATTTGGCTACACCTTC
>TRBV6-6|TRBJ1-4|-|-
CASNSETIKLFF
TGTGCCAGCAACTCGGAGACAATAAAACTGTTTTTT
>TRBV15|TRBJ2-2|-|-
CATSRAGPNTGELFF
TGTGCCACCAGCAGAGCGGGGCCGAACACCGGGGAGCTGTTTTTT
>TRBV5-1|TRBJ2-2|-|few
CASSLEGNTGELFF
TGCGCCAGCAGCTTGGAGGGGAACACCGGGGAGCTGTTTTTT
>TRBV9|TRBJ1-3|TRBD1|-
CASSAPTGAGNTIYF
TGTGCCAGCAGCGCGCCGACAGGGGCTGGAAACACCATATATTTT
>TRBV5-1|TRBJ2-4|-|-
CASSPFTGLAKNIQYF
TGCGCCAGCAGCCCGTTCACAGGGCTAGCCAAAAACATTCAGTACTTC
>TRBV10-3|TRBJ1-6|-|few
CATQGGQTPLHF
TGTGCCACACAGGGTGGACAAACACCCCTCCACTTT
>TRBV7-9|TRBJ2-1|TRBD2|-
CASWTWGGRNNEQFF
TGTGCCAGTTGGACATGGGGGGGAAGGAATAATGAGCAGTTCTTC
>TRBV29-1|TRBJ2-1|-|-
CSVVKRQVVHEQFF
TGCAGCGTTGTTAAAAGGCAGGTAGTTCATGAGCAGTTCTTC
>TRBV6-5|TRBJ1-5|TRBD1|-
CASSSGTGVHQPQHF
TGTGCCAGCAGTTCTGGGACAGGGGTCCATCAGCCCCAGCATTTT
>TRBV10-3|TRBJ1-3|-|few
CANRAGSGNTIYF
TGTGCCAACAGGGCTGGCTCTGGAAACACCATATATTTT
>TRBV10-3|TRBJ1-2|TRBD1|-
CAIVPGQGYVGYTF
TGTGCCATCGTACCGGGACAGGGATACGTTGGCTACACCTTC
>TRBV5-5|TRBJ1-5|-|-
CASSFLQGDQPQHF
TGTGCCAGCAGCTTCTTGCAGGGCGATCAGCCCCAGCATTTT
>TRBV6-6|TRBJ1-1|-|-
CASSPRGMGASTEAFF
TGTGCCAGCAGTCCCCGTGGGATGGGGGCGAGCACTGAAGCTTTCTTT
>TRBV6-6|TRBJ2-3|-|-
CAISGVLNTDTQYF
TGTGCCATATCGGGAGTTCTAAACACAGATACGCAGTATTTT
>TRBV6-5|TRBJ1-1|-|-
CASSYGGQRNTEAFF
TGTGCCAGCAGTTACGGGGGACAAAGAAACACTGAAGCTTTCTTT
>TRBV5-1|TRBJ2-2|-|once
CASSLLGRTDTGELFF
TGCGCCAGCAGCTTGTTAGGGAGAACGGACACCGGGGAGCTGTTTTTT
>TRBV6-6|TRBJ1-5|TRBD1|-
CASSSRDRGQPQHF
TGTGCCAGCAGCTCCCGGGACAGGGGGCAGCCCCAGCATTTT
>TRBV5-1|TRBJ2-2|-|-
CASSWGGGDTGELFF
TGCGCCAGCAGCTGGGGTGGAGGAGACACCGGGGAGCTGTTTTTT
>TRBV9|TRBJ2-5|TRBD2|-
CASSPILGGGAETQYF
TGTGCCAGCAGCCCCATCTTAGGCGGGGGGGCAGAGACCCAGTACTTC
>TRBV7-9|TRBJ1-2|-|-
CASSHDGGYGYTF
TGTGCCAGCAGCCACGACGGGGGCTATGGCTACACCTTC
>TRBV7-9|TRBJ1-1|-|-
CASSRQGLLNTEAFF
TGTGCCAGCAGCCGCCAGGGGCTGCTGAACACTGAAGCTTTCTTT
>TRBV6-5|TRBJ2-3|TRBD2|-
CASSYASGIQDTQYF
TGTGCCAGCAGTTACGCTAGCGGGATACAAGATACGCAGTATTTT
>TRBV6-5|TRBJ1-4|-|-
CASSYGGNEKLFF
TGTGCCAGCAGTTACGGGGGTAATGAAAAACTGTTTTTT
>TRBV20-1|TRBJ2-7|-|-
CSAENLSF
TGCAGTGCTGAAAACCTATCATTC
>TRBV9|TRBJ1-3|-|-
CASSVDTSGNTIYF
TGTGCCAGCAGCGTAGACACCTCTGGAAACACCATATATTTT
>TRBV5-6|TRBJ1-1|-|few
CASSLAVGWNTEAFF
TGTGCCAGCAGCTTGGCTGTAGGCTGGAACACTGAAGCTTTCTTT
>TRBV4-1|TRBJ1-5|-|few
CASSQQQGYSNQPQHF
TGCGCCAGCAGCCAGCAACAGGGATATAGCAATCAGCCCCAGCATTTT
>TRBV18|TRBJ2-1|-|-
CASSSDEQFF
TGTGCCAGCTCTAGTGATGAGCAGTTCTTC
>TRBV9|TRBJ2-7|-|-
CASSVAQGYEQYF
TGTGCCAGCAGCGTAGCACAAGGCTACGAGCAGTACTTC
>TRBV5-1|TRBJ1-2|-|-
CASSLAGRLGVGGYTF
TGCGCCAGCAGCTTGGCCGGGAGGCTGGGTGTTGGAGGCTACACCTTC